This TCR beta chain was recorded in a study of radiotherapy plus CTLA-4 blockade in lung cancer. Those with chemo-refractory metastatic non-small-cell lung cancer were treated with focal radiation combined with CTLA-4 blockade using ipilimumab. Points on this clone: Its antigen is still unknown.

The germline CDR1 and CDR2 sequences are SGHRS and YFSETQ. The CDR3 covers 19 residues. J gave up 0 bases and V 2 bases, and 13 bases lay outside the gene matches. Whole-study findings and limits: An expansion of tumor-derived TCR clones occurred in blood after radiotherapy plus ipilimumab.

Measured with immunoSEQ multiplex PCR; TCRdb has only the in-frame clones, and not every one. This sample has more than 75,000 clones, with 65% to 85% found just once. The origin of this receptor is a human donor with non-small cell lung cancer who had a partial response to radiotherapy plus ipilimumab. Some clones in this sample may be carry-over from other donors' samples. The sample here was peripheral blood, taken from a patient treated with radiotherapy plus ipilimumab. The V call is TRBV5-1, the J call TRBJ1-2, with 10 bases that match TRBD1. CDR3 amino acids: CASSFSAGTGAGANYGYTF. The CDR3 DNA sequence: TGCGCCAGCAGCTTCAGCGCCGGGACAGGGGCGGGAGCTAACTATGGCTACACCTTC.